A single sample gave rise to the 20 T cell receptor beta chains below, sequenced in a study of T-cell memory formation after mild COVID-19 (dated by TCRdb to about 2021). The library was built by means of 5' RACE. Instrument used: Illumina NovaSeq 6000. TCRdb reprocessed the public reads (quality trimming at Q25 with fastp, clone calling with MiXCR) and kept in-frame beta chains. Records with the same CDR3 protein are collapsed into one entry carrying the most frequent genes and DNA. For this sample there are hundreds of thousands of distinct CDR3 sequences; about 19% appear just once. The ten largest clonotypes hold roughly 8.4% of the sample. Sequenced input: PBMCs or a T cell subset sorted from them (not recorded which). The source of these receptors is an adult woman who had mild COVID-19 (a few samples of this study predate the infection). The sample titles of this study are shuffled in the database, so cell type and time point are left out; the donor was told from shared clones.

The chain uses TRBV6-6 and TRBJ2-5, with D tentatively TRBD1 (5 bases). Trimming stripped 0 bases from V and 3 bases from J, with 8 bases between. The CDR3 contains 14 residues. The germline V gene encodes CDR1 MNHNY and CDR2 SVGAGI (reference sequence). The CDR3 bases are TGTGCCAGCAGTTACTCGGCAGGGAAAGAGACCCAGTACTTC. It translates to CASSYSAGKETQYF.

This clonotype has just a few counts. This chain joins TRBV5-1 and TRBJ2-7; 9 positions agree with TRBD1. The trim removed 3 bases at V and 9 bases at J, leaving 13 bases unmatched. Germline CDR1 and CDR2: SGHRS and YFSETQ. There are 15 residues in the CDR3. The CDR3 DNA is TGCGCCAGCAGCTCGACCGGGACAGGGCAGGCAGGGCAGTACTTC. As protein: CASSSTGTGQAGQYF.

This clonotype was detected a few times. The chain is built from TRBV20-1 and TRBJ1-6; the D is unclear. The germline V and J ends were trimmed by 6 bases and 3 bases, with 9 bases remaining between them. Germline lookup yields CDR1 DFQATT and CDR2 SNEGSKA (reference sequence). This CDR3 is built from 13 residues. CDR3 coding DNA: TGCAGTGCGGCGTTGGACTATAATTCACCCCTCCACTTT. Amino acid sequence: CSAALDYNSPLHF.

There are a few counts of this clonotype. This chain connects TRBV7-9 to TRBJ2-1; D possibly corresponds to TRBD1 (5 bases). This CDR3 region has 14 residues. CDR1 is SEHNR, CDR2 FQNEAQ, per germline (reference sequence). With 5 bases removed from V and 7 bases from J, the gap between germline ends came to 15 bases. As DNA, the CDR3 is TGTGCCAGCAGCCTGTTTCAGGGTCCAAATGAGCAGTTCTTC. Amino acid sequence: CASSLFQGPNEQFF.

This chain uses TRBV5-1 with TRBJ2-5; D might be TRBD2 (5 bases). This CDR3 spans 15 amino acids. In germline, CDR1 is SGHRS, CDR2 YFSETQ. Trimming shortened V by 0 bases and J by 2 bases, and 11 bases separated the two germline ends. The CDR3 region is CASSLATRTQETQYF. In DNA form, the CDR3 reads TGCGCCAGCAGCTTGGCCACTCGGACTCAAGAGACCCAGTACTTC. The full variable domain, with the rest looked up from reference TRBV5-1 and TRBJ2-5, is KAGVTQTPRYLIKTRGQQVTLSCSPISGHRSVSWYQQTPGQGLQFLFEYFSETQRNKGNFPGRFSGRQFSNSRSEMNVSTLELGDSALYLCASSLATRTQETQYFGPGTRLLVL.

This clonotype was counted a few times. The gene calls are TRBV6-5 and TRBJ2-7; 8 bases match TRBD1. Germline CDR1 is MNHEY and CDR2 is SVGAGI. CDR3 length: 15 residues. Trimming at V came to 6 bases and at J to 2 bases, leaving 9 bases not matched to a gene. The CDR3 here is CASSYLDRGPYEQYF. The CDR3 nucleotides are TGTGCCAGCAGCTACCTTGACAGGGGCCCCTACGAGCAGTACTTC.

V is TRBV5-1 and J is TRBJ1-5, with no clear D. The CDR3 has 17 amino acids. Trimming pared 0 bases from V and 0 bases from J, leaving 13 bases between. Germline assignment: CDR1 SGHRS and CDR2 YFSETQ. The CDR3 sequence is CASSLGSGAYSNQPQHF. CDR3 bases: TGCGCCAGCAGCTTGGGGTCAGGCGCCTATAGCAATCAGCCCCAGCATTTT. Complete variable domain (other parts from reference TRBV5-1 and TRBJ1-5): KAGVTQTPRYLIKTRGQQVTLSCSPISGHRSVSWYQQTPGQGLQFLFEYFSETQRNKGNFPGRFSGRQFSNSRSEMNVSTLELGDSALYLCASSLGSGAYSNQPQHFGDGTRLSIL.

The V and J genes are TRBV20-1 and TRBJ1-5; tentative D call: TRBD1 (5 bases). V lost 3 bases and J lost 6, with 15 bases in between. Germline V gene data show CDR1 as DFQATT and CDR2 as SNEGSKA (reference sequence). CDR3 length equals 14 residues. The CDR3 here is CSARGDLRSQPQHF. The CDR3, as DNA: TGCAGTGCTAGGGGGGACCTCCGTAGTCAGCCCCAGCATTTT.

The gene calls are TRBV5-6 and TRBJ2-7; the match to TRBD1 covers 9 bases. Germline V gene lookup returns CDR1 SGHDT and CDR2 YYEEEE. With V trimmed by 1 base and J by 6 bases, 5 bases remained unmatched. The CDR3 is 14 residues long. The CDR3 sequence is CASSLRDRAPEQYF. In DNA, the CDR3 is TGTGCCAGCAGCTTGAGGGACAGGGCCCCCGAGCAGTACTTC.

The chain is built from TRBV12-3 or TRBV12-4 and TRBJ2-7; tentatively, D is TRBD2 (7 bases). The CDR3 extends over 15 amino acids. With 6 bases removed from V and 0 bases from J, the gap between germline ends came to 15 bases. The CDR3 DNA is TGTGCCAGCAGGCGGGGGAGACAGGTCTCCTACGAGCAGTACTTC. Translation gives CASRRGRQVSYEQYF.

In its sample, this clonotype was seen a few times. V and J are TRBV29-1 and TRBJ2-2, with TRBD2 matching over 12 bases. This CDR3 contains 16 residues. Losses at the gene ends were 6 bases for V and 7 bases for J; bases not matched to a gene: 12. Looked up from germline, CDR1 is SQVTM and CDR2 is ANQGSEA. DNA of the CDR3: TGCAGCGTAGCTCTAGCGGGAGGGCGTCGTGGCGGGGAGCTGTTTTTT. Its protein is CSVALAGGRRGGELFF.

The chain has TRBV6-6 and TRBJ1-1; no definite D call. The germline V gene has CDR1 MNHNY and CDR2 SVGAGI (reference sequence). The CDR3 has 11 residues. V dropped 4 bases and J dropped 6 bases, with 6 bases sitting between them. Written as DNA, the CDR3 is TGTGCCAGCAGTTCTCCCGCTGAAGCTTTCTTT. Its translation is CASSSPAEAFF.

This clonotype was observed a handful of times. The V gene is TRBV5-1, the J gene TRBJ2-7; D remains unclear. Germline CDR1 is SGHRS and CDR2 is YFSETQ. V lost 7 bases to trimming and J lost 5 bases, with 16 bases between them. The CDR3 length is 13 residues. The CDR3 protein is CASRLRPSDEQYF. The CDR3 nucleotides read TGCGCCAGCCGGCTGCGTCCTTCGGACGAGCAGTACTTC.

This chain links TRBV30 with TRBJ1-1; D unclear. V was pared by 3 bases and J by 5 bases, with 13 bases between. The CDR3 has 13 amino acids. The germline V gene has CDR1 GTSNPN and CDR2 SVGIG (reference sequence). The CDR3 loop reads CAWSPTRTTEAFF. The DNA of the CDR3 is TGTGCCTGGAGCCCTACGAGGACGACTGAAGCTTTCTTT.

Here the CDR3 DNA reads TGCGCCAGCAGCTTGGTCGGCGGGACAGGTGGAGGGGGCTACGAGCAGTACTTC. Amino acids: CASSLVGGTGGGGYEQYF. The chain couples TRBV5-1 to TRBJ2-7; TRBD1 matches at 8 bases. The V and J ends lost 0 bases and 3 bases, in that order; junction bases with no gene match: 14. The CDR3 has 18 residues. Germline V lookup: CDR1 SGHRS, CDR2 YFSETQ.

V usage is TRBV9 and J usage is TRBJ1-2, with D possibly TRBD1 on 6 matching bases. The V end was cut by 4 bases, the J end by 5 bases, with 21 bases between. Germline CDR1 and CDR2: SGDLS and YYNGEE. The CDR3 runs 16 residues. The CDR3 nucleotides are TGTGCCAGCAGCACCGGGAGGGACACCTTTTTTTATGGCTACACCTTC. This codes for CASSTGRDTFFYGYTF.

In this sample, this clonotype turned up a few times. The chain is built from TRBV30 and TRBJ1-2; D is ambiguous. CDR1 GTSNPN and CDR2 SVGIG come from the germline V gene (reference sequence). This CDR3 comprises 13 residues. V shed 0 bases and J shed 2 bases, with 7 bases lying between them. The CDR3 bases are TGTGCCTGGAGTGTACGGGAGAACTATGGCTACACCTTC. Its protein is CAWSVRENYGYTF.

Only a few counts were recorded for this clonotype. This chain uses TRBV5-6 with TRBJ2-7, with D unresolved. CDR3 length: 13 amino acids. Trimming left V 4 bases short and J 5 bases short, with 13 bases between. Germline CDR1 and CDR2: SGHDT and YYEEEE. The CDR3 DNA sequence: TGTGCCAGCAGCCCCGGCAATCATGACGAGCAGTACTTC. This encodes CASSPGNHDEQYF.

This sequence joins TRBV14 and TRBJ2-7; D possibly matches TRBD1 or TRBD2 (5 bases each). The germline V gene has CDR1 SGHDN and CDR2 FVKESK. V dropped 3 bases and J dropped 3 bases, with 24 bases sitting between them. The CDR3 has 18 residues. CDR3 coding DNA: TGTGCCAGCAGCCATCCTCGTCTGGGACGTACCACCGGCTACGAGCAGTACTTC. The encoded protein is CASSHPRLGRTTGYEQYF.

This clonotype was counted ten times or more. This chain links TRBV20-1 with TRBJ1-2, with 10 positions matching TRBD1. From germline, CDR1 is DFQATT and CDR2 SNEGSKA (reference sequence). The V gene end was trimmed by 8 bases and the J gene end by 7 bases; junction bases not matched to a gene: 13. The CDR3 consists of 14 residues. The CDR3 loop reads CSLKSDRGRSGYTF. As DNA, the CDR3 is TGCAGTCTAAAAAGCGACAGGGGGCGTAGTGGCTACACCTTC.